Shown below are 17 T cell receptor beta chains from a single sample sequenced in a study of T cells after yellow fever vaccination. In TCRdb, the 5' RACE reads were re-called with MiXCR into one record per CDR3 protein. The table records some 260,000 distinct CDR3 sequences, approximately 5.2% of them present only once. The sequenced sample was CD4+ T cells sorted from PBMCs, obtained on the day of the yellow fever booster vaccination. Every receptor here comes from a man aged 18 to 35 who received the YFV17D yellow fever vaccine.

This clonotype was detected only a few times. The chain recombines TRBV3-1 with TRBJ2-3; 7 bases line up with TRBD2. The germline V gene has CDR1 LGHDT and CDR2 YNNKEL (reference sequence). V lost 5 bases, J lost 6 bases, and 11 bases stayed unmatched. There are 15 residues in the CDR3. The DNA for the CDR3 is TGTGCCAGCAGCTATCTAGCGGCCCGGCAGGATACGCAGTATTTT. Translating gives CASSYLAARQDTQYF.

At least ten counts were recorded for this clonotype. The chain combines TRBV7-2 with TRBJ1-2; TRBD1 is a possible D gene (6 bases). Germline V gene data show CDR1 as SGHTA and CDR2 as FQGNSA. The ends were cut back, 5 bases at V and 4 bases at J, with 11 bases in the middle. The CDR3 is made up of 13 amino acids. The CDR3 nucleotides are TGTGCCAGCAGCCCGGACAGAACCTATGGCTACACCTTC. It encodes CASSPDRTYGYTF.

This chain uses TRBV30 with TRBJ1-5, with no clear D. The CDR3 loop spans 12 amino acids. The germline V gene encodes CDR1 GTSNPN and CDR2 SVGIG (reference sequence). V shed 0 bases and J shed 7 bases, with 7 bases lying between them. The CDR3 DNA follows: TGTGCCTGGAGTGTATTGCGGCAGCCCCAGCATTTT. Its protein product is CAWSVLRQPQHF.

This clonotype has more than one count but fewer than ten. The gene calls are TRBV6-6 and TRBJ2-2; 15 bases match TRBD2. Germline CDR1 is MNHNY and CDR2 is SVGAGI (reference sequence). There are 17 residues in the CDR3. After removal of 5 bases from V and 6 bases from J, the junction contained 7 bases not matched to a gene. The CDR3: CASSRGLAGGFPGELFF. CDR3 bases: TGTGCCAGCAGTCGGGGACTAGCGGGGGGTTTCCCCGGGGAGCTGTTTTTT.

The table lists this clonotype with many counts. The chain couples TRBV4-1 to TRBJ1-3; maybe TRBD1 (5 bases). Germline-derived CDR1 and CDR2 are MGHRA and YSYEKL. This CDR3 is built from 17 residues. Trimming removed 1 base at V and 0 bases at J, with 13 bases between. The CDR3 DNA reads TGCGCCAGCAGCCAAGGCCCCGGGGCAGGCTCTGGAAACACCATATATTTT. It yields the protein CASSQGPGAGSGNTIYF.

This clonotype has just a few counts. The chain is built from TRBV20-1 and TRBJ2-7; TRBD2 agrees at 7 bases. Per the germline V gene, CDR1 is DFQATT and CDR2 is SNEGSKA (reference sequence). With 2 bases clipped from V and 6 bases from J, the junction kept 16 bases outside the gene matches. This CDR3 is 16 amino acids long. CDR3 sequence: CSARTLPSGRSGEQYV. CDR3 nucleotide sequence: TGCAGTGCTAGAACCTTACCTAGCGGCCGATCAGGCGAGCAGTACGTC.

The chain joins TRBV4-2 to TRBJ2-3; no firm D call. With 0 bases removed from V and 2 bases from J, the gap between germline ends came to 9 bases. This CDR3 has 15 amino acids. The germline CDR1 and CDR2 sequences are LGHNA and YNFKEQ. DNA for the CDR3: TGTGCCAGCAGCCAAGATTTGAGTGTCACAGATACGCAGTATTTT. This codes for CASSQDLSVTDTQYF.

The genes are TRBV11-2 and TRBJ2-3, with 7 bases matching TRBD2. The CDR3 length is 16 residues. Per germline, CDR1 SGHAT and CDR2 FQNNGV. J gave up 3 bases and V 3 bases, and 9 bases lay outside the gene matches. CDR3 sequence reads: CASSFSLAVGTDTQYF. In DNA form, the CDR3 reads TGTGCCAGCAGCTTCAGCCTAGCGGTCGGGACAGATACGCAGTATTTT. The full variable domain, with the rest looked up from reference TRBV11-2 and TRBJ2-3, is EAGVAQSPRYKIIEKRQSVAFWCNPISGHATLYWYQQILGQGPKLLIQFQNNGVVDDSQLPKDRFSAERLKGVDSTLKIQPAKLEDSAVYLCASSFSLAVGTDTQYFGPGTRLTVL.

This clonotype was seen repeatedly, ten times or more. The CDR3 DNA sequence: TGTGCCAGCAGTTGGGTCGGGAGAAACTATGGCTACACCTTC. This translates into CASSWVGRNYGYTF. The chain links TRBV12-3 or TRBV12-4 to TRBJ1-2; no firm D call. The CDR3 is made up of 14 amino acids. Trimming stripped 4 bases from V and 2 bases from J, with 11 bases between.

V is TRBV7-8 and J is TRBJ1-1; TRBD1 matches at 7 bases. J lost 4 bases, V lost 0 bases, and 11 bases had no gene match. The CDR3 runs 17 residues. CDR1 SGHVS and CDR2 FQNEAQ come from the germline V gene. The CDR3 DNA sequence: TGTGCCAGCAGCTTAGCCCTTTGGAGGGGGCGGGCCACTGAAGCTTTCTTT. It is translated as CASSLALWRGRATEAFF. The entire variable domain, with the rest obtained from reference TRBV7-8 and TRBJ1-1, is as follows: GAGVSQSPRYKVAKRGQDVALRCDPISGHVSLFWYQQALGQGPEFLTYFQNEAQLDKSGLPSDRFFAERPEGSVSTLKIQRTQQEDSAVYLCASSLALWRGRATEAFFGQGTRLTVV.

V gene TRBV7-2 combines with J gene TRBJ1-2, with 7 bases lining up with TRBD1. This CDR3 has 16 amino acids. CDR1 and CDR2 from the germline V gene are SGHTA and FQGNSA. J lost 0 bases, V lost 7 bases, and 11 bases had no gene match. The CDR3 DNA reads as TGTGCCAGCACCCAAGCCGGGACAGCTTCTAACTATGGCTACACCTTC. It is translated as CASTQAGTASNYGYTF.

This clonotype was seen more than once but under ten times. This rearrangement joins TRBV15 to TRBJ2-1; D tentatively fits TRBD1 or TRBD2 (5 bases each). The CDR3 is 15 residues long. Germline V gene sequence: CDR1 LNHNV, CDR2 YYDKDF (reference sequence). V was pared by 5 bases and J by 4 bases, with 15 bases between. CDR3 bases: TGTGCCACCAGCTGGGGACGCCGATCTTACAATGAGCAGTTCTTC. Translation: CATSWGRRSYNEQFF.

The rearrangement joins TRBV7-8 to TRBJ1-1; TRBD1 agrees at 7 bases. Germline V CDR1 and CDR2: SGHVS, FQNEAQ. The CDR3 is made up of 14 amino acids. The trim removed 5 bases at V and 2 bases at J, leaving 5 bases unmatched. CDR3 DNA: TGTGCCAGCAGCCTCCGGGACAGCAACACTGAAGCTTTCTTT. Its protein product is CASSLRDSNTEAFF.

This clonotype was observed a few times. The chain recombines TRBV18 with TRBJ2-1, with D perhaps being TRBD1 or TRBD2 (5 bases each). Germline values: CDR1 KGHSH, CDR2 LQKENI. There are 12 residues in the CDR3. V dropped 3 bases and J dropped 9 bases, with 9 bases sitting between them. The CDR3 is CASSPGPGEQFF. DNA for the CDR3: TGTGCCAGCTCACCGGGACCGGGTGAGCAGTTCTTC. The full variable domain, in which reference TRBV18 and TRBJ2-1 provide the parts outside the CDR3, is NAGVMQNPRHLVRRRGQEARLRCSPMKGHSHVYWYRQLPEEGLKFMVYLQKENIIDESGMPKERFSAEFPKEGPSILRIQQVVRGDSAAYFCASSPGPGEQFFGPGTRLTVL.

This clonotype was observed a few times. The chain uses TRBV6-6 and TRBJ1-6, with 7 positions matching TRBD1. The V and J ends lost 2 bases and 8 bases, in that order; junction bases with no gene match: 0. CDR3 size: 13 residues. Germline CDR1 reads MNHNY; CDR2 reads SVGAGI (reference sequence). CDR3 in DNA: TGTGCCAGCAGTTACACAGGGGATTCACCCCTCCACTTT. Protein product: CASSYTGDSPLHF.

This clonotype was counted only a few times. The chain joins TRBV27 to TRBJ2-3, with D perhaps TRBD2 (5 bases). Trimming removed 1 base at V and 0 bases at J, with 8 bases between. This CDR3 comprises 15 residues. In germline, CDR1 is MNHEY, CDR2 SMNVEV (reference sequence). The CDR3: CASSLFPGSTDTQYF. CDR3 coding DNA: TGTGCCAGCAGTTTATTCCCGGGGAGCACAGATACGCAGTATTTT.

There are a few counts of this clonotype. This sequence joins TRBV20-1 and TRBJ2-1; 7 bases fit TRBD2. The CDR3 covers 16 residues. The trim removed 2 bases at V and 4 bases at J, leaving 11 bases unmatched. Germline V CDR1 and CDR2: DFQATT, SNEGSKA (reference sequence). As DNA, the CDR3 is TGCAGTGCTAGATGGTCTCAGCGGGGAGCTTACAATGAGCAGTTCTTC. This sequence encodes CSARWSQRGAYNEQFF.